This TCR beta chain came from a study of blood T cell repertoires in COVID-19. On the study more broadly: Collection of acute and convalescent COVID-19 samples took place in the United States, Italy and Spain. In each case, the material was cDNA or gDNA derived from T cells, B-cell-depleted T cells, or PBMCs.

J was trimmed by 8 bases and V by 6 bases; bases with no gene match: 8. The CDR3 extends over 13 amino acids. CDR1 is MGHDK and CDR2 is SYGVNS in the germline V gene. This clone appeared once. Authors' processing steps: Counts of nucleated cells, estimated from reference gene primer amplification, were obtained. The assay was immunoSEQ multiplex PCR, and TCRdb's table has in-frame clones only and misses some. The V and J calls and clone size are taken from that table; D and trimming were inferred from the DNA. Here the sample spans under 200,000 clones, about 83% being singletons. This TCR was sampled from a woman aged 70-85 years who had recovered from COVID-19. The material sequenced was peripheral blood. The chain uses TRBV25-1 and TRBJ1-2; TRBD1 agrees at 8 bases. CDR3 bases: TGTGCCAGCAGGGACAGGGTTTTGAACGGCTACACCTTC. Translated: CASRDRVLNGYTF.